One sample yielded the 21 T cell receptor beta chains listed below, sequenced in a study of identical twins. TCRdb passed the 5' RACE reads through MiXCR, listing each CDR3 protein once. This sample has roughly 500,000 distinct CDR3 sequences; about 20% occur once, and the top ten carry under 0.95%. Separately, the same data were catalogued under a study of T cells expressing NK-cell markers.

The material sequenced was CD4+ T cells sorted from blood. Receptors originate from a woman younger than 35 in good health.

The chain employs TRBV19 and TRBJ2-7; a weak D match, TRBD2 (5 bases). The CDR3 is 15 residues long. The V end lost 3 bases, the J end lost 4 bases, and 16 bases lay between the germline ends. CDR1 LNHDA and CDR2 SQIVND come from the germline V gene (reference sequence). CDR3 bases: TGTGCCAGTAGTATTCGAGCGGTTCAAAGTTACGAGCAGTACTTC. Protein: CASSIRAVQSYEQYF. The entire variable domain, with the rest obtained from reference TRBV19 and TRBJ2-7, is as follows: DGGITQSPKYLFRKEGQNVTLSCEQNLNHDAMYWYRQDPGQGLRLIYYSQIVNDFQKGDIAEGYSVSREKKESFPLTVTSAQKNPTAFYLCASSIRAVQSYEQYFGPGTRLTVT.

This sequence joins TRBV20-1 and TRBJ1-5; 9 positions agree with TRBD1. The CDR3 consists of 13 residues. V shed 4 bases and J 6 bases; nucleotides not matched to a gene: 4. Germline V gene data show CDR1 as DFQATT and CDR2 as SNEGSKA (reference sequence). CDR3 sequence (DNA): TGCAGTGCTAATGGACAGGGGAGTCAGCCCCAGCATTTT. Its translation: CSANGQGSQPQHF.

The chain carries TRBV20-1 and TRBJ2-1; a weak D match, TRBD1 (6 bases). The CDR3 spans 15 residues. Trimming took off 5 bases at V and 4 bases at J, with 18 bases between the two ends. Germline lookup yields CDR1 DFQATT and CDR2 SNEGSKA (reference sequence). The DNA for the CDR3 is TGCAGTGCTCGACCCCTGGGGGCGGGTTACAATGAGCAGTTCTTC. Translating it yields CSARPLGAGYNEQFF.

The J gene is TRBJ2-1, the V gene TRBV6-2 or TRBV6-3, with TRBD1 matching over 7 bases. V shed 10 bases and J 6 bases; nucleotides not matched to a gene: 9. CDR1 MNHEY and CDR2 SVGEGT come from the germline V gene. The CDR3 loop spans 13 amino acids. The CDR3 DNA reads TGTGCCATCAAAAGACAGGGATCCAATGAGCAGTTCTTC. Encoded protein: CAIKRQGSNEQFF.

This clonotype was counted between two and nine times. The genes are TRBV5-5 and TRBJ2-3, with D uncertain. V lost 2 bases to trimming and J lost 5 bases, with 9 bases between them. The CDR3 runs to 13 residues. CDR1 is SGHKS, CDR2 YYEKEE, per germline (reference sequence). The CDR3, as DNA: TGTGCCAGCAGCTTCTCGGGTAAAGATACGCAGTATTTT. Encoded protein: CASSFSGKDTQYF.

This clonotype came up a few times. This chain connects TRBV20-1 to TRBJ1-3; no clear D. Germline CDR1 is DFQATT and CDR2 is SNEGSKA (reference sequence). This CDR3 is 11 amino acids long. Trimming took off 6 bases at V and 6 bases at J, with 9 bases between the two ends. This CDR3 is CSASTVNTIYF. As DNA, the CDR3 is TGCAGTGCCTCTACGGTAAACACCATATATTTT.

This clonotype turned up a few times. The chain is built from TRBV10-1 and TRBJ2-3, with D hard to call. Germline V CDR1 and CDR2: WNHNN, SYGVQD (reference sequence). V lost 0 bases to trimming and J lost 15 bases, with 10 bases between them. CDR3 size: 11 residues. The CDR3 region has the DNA TGCGCCAGCAGTGAGTCAGGCCGCATCTATTTT. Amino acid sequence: CASSESGRIYF.

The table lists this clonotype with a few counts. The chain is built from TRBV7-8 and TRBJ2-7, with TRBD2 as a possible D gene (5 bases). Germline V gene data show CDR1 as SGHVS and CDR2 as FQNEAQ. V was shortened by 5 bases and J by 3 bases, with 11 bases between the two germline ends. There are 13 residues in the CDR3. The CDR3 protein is CASSPRTFYEQYF. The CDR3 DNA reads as TGTGCCAGCAGCCCCCGGACTTTCTACGAGCAGTACTTC.

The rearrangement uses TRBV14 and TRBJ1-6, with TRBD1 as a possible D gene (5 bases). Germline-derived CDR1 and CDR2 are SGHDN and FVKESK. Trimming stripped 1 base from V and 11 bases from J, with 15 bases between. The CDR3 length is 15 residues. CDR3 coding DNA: TGTGCCAGCAGCCAAGGGGGGGGGAAAGGGGCACCCCTCCACTTT. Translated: CASSQGGGKGAPLHF.

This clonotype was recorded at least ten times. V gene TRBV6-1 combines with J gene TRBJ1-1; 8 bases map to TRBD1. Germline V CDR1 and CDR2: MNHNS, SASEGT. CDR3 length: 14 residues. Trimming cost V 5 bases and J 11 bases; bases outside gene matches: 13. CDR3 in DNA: TGTGCCAGCAGTAGCGCAGGGGGCGCGTTTGAGGCTTTCTTT. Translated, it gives CASSSAGGAFEAFF.

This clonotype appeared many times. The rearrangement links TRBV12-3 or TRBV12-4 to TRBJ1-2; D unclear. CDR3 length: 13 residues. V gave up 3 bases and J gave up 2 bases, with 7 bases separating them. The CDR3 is CASSLRENYGYTF. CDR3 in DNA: TGTGCCAGCAGTTTGAGGGAGAACTATGGCTACACCTTC.

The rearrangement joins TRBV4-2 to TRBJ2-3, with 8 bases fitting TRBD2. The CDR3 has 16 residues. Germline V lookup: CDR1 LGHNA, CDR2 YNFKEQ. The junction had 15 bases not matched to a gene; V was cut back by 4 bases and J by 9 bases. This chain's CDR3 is CASSRQGSGGGVTQYF. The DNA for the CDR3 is TGTGCCAGCAGCCGGCAGGGGAGCGGGGGTGGAGTGACGCAGTATTTT.

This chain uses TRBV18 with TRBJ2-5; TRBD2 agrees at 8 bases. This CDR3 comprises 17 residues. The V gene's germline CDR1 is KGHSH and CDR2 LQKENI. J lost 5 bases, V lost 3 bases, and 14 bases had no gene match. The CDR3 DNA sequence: TGTGCCAGCTCACCCCCCGGCGGACTAGCTCAAGTCGAGACCCAGTACTTC. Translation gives CASSPPGGLAQVETQYF.

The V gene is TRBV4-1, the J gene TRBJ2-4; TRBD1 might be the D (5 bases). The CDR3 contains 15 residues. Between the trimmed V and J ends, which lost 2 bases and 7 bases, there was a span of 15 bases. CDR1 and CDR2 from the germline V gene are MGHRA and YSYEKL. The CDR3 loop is CASSQPSVKGNIQYF. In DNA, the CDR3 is TGCGCCAGCAGCCAACCCTCGGTTAAGGGGAACATTCAGTACTTC.

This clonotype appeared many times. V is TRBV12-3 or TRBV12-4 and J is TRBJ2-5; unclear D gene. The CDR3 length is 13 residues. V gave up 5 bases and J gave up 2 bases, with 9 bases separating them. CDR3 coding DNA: TGTGCCAGCAGTAGCGCCGGACAAGAGACCCAGTACTTC. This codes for CASSSAGQETQYF.

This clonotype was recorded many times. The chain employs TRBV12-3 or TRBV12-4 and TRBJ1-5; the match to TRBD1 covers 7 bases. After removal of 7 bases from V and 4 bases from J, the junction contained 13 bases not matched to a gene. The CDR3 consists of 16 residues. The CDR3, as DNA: TGTGCCAGCAATATAACCCACAGGGGTTGGAATCAGCCCCAGCATTTT. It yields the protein CASNITHRGWNQPQHF.

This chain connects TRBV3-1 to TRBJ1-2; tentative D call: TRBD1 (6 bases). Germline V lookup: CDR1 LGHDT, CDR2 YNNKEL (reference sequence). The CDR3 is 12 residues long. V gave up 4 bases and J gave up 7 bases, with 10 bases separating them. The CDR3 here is CASSPGGVGYTF. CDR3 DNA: TGTGCCAGCAGCCCGGGGGGCGTTGGCTACACCTTC. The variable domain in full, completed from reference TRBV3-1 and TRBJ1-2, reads DTAVSQTPKYLVTQMGNDKSIKCEQNLGHDTMYWYKQDSKKFLKIMFSYNNKELIINETVPNRFSPKSPDKAHLNLHINSLELGDSAVYFCASSPGGVGYTFGSGTRLTVV.

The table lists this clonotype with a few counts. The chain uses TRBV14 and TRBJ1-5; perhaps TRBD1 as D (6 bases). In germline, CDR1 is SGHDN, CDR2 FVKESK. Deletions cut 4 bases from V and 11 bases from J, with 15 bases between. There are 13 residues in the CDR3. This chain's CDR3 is CASSRAGGAAQHF. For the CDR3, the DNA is TGTGCCAGCAGCCGTGCCGGGGGGGCAGCCCAGCATTTT.

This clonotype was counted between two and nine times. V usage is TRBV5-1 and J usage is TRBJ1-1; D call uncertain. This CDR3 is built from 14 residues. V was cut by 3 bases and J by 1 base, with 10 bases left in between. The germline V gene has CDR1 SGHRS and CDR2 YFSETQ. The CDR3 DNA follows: TGCGCCAGCAGCTCCCCACGGGGGAACACTGAAGCTTTCTTT. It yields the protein CASSSPRGNTEAFF.

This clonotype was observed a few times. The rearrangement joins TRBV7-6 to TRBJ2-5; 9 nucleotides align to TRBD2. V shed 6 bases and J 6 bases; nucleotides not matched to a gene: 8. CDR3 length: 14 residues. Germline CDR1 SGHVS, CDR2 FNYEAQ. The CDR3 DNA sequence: TGTGCCAGCAGTCTGACTAGCGGCTACCAGACCCAGTACTTC. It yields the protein CASSLTSGYQTQYF. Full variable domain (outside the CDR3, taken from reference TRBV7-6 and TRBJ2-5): GAGVSQSPRYKVTKRGQDVALRCDPISGHVSLYWYRQALGQGPEFLTYFNYEAQQDKSGLPNDRFSAERPEGSISTLTIQRTEQRDSAMYRCASSLTSGYQTQYFGPGTRLLVL.

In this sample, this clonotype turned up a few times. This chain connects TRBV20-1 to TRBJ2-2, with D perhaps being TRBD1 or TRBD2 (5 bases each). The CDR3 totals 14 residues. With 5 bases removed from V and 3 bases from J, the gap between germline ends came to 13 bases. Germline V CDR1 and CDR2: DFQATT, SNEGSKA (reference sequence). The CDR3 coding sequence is TGCAGTGCTGGTAGGGACGGCTACACCGGGGAGCTGTTTTTT. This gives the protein CSAGRDGYTGELFF.